Each of the 28 T cell receptor beta chains below was sequenced from the same sample in a study of control samples from healthy donors and cancer patients (dated by TCRdb to about 2020). Libraries were constructed by the immunoSEQ multiplex PCR assay. In TCRdb, the immuneACCESS table is reduced to in-frame sequences with V and J assigned. These tables do not hold every clone; where another copy was compared, an unresolved V gene accounts for under half, and the others remain unexplained. This sample has roughly 80,000 clones in its table, and more than 70% of those were observed once. The ten biggest clones cover more than 5.5% of the sample. Input material: blood. All receptors come from a woman aged 50 to 60 in good health.

The chain recombines TRBV24-1 with TRBJ2-3, with unresolved D. CDR1 KGHDR and CDR2 SFDVKD come from the germline V gene. The V end lost 5 bases, the J end lost 8 bases, and 10 bases lay between the germline ends. The CDR3 is 12 residues long. CDR3 amino acids: CATSGGVFTQYF. CDR3 in DNA: TGTGCCACCAGTGGTGGGGTATTTACGCAGTATTTT.

The chain has TRBV19 and TRBJ2-7; tentatively, D is TRBD2 (6 bases). In germline, CDR1 is LNHDA, CDR2 SQIVND (reference sequence). Trimming shortened V by 6 bases and J by 0 bases, and 18 bases separated the two germline ends. The CDR3 has 16 amino acids. In nucleotides, the CDR3 is TGTGCCAGTAGGAATACCGACGGGGGAAGCTCCTACGAGCAGTACTTC. It translates to CASRNTDGGSSYEQYF.

The rearrangement links TRBV20-1 to TRBJ2-2; D is perhaps TRBD2 (6 bases). V was pared by 3 bases and J by 6 bases, with 11 bases between. The germline V gene encodes CDR1 DFQATT and CDR2 SNEGSKA (reference sequence). The CDR3 is 13 residues long. In DNA, the CDR3 is TGCAGTGCTAGTTTGGAGGGCCCCGGGGAGCTGTTTTTT. It is translated as CSASLEGPGELFF.

This chain links TRBV19 with TRBJ1-4; 8 bases agree with TRBD1. Germline assignment: CDR1 LNHDA and CDR2 SQIVND (reference sequence). V lost 3 bases to trimming and J lost 11 bases; unmatched junction nucleotides: 8. The CDR3 totals 14 residues. The CDR3 DNA reads as TGTGCCAGTAGTATGGGACAGGCGTCGCGGAAACTGTTTTTT. This gives the protein CASSMGQASRKLFF.

The DNA of the CDR3 is TGTGCCAGCTCACCACTAGGGGACAGCCCAAACTATGGCTACACCTTC. Residues: CASSPLGDSPNYGYTF. The chain has TRBV18 and TRBJ1-2; 7 nucleotides line up with TRBD1. The V gene end was trimmed by 1 base and the J gene end by 2 bases; junction bases not matched to a gene: 7. Germline CDR1 is KGHSH and CDR2 is LQKENI. The CDR3 consists of 16 residues.

J is TRBJ2-1 and V is TRBV2; tentatively, D is TRBD2 (6 bases). CDR3 size: 17 residues. V dropped 3 bases and J dropped 8 bases, with 23 bases sitting between them. Germline values: CDR1 SNHLY, CDR2 FYNNEI. The CDR3 bases are TGTGCCAGCAGTGATTCTGCGGGACTCAAACCCGGGGATGAGCAGTTCTTC. It translates to CASSDSAGLKPGDEQFF. Complete variable domain (other parts from reference TRBV2 and TRBJ2-1): EPEVTQTPSHQVTQMGQEVILRCVPISNHLYFYWYRQILGQKVEFLVSFYNNEISEKSEIFDDQFSVERPDGSNFTLKIRSTKLEDSAMYFCASSDSAGLKPGDEQFFGPGTRLTVL.

The J gene is TRBJ1-1, the V gene TRBV4-1, with 12 bases identical to TRBD1. Trimming cost V 1 base and J 7 bases; bases outside gene matches: 7. The CDR3 runs 16 residues. The germline V gene encodes CDR1 MGHRA and CDR2 YSYEKL. The CDR3 region is CASSQGGGQGAGEAFF. Here the CDR3 DNA reads TGCGCCAGCAGCCAAGGCGGGGGACAGGGGGCAGGTGAAGCTTTCTTT.

The chain uses TRBV2 and TRBJ1-2; tentatively, D is TRBD1 (5 bases). The CDR3 consists of 14 residues. Germline V gene sequence: CDR1 SNHLY, CDR2 FYNNEI. Trimming pared 4 bases from V and 7 bases from J, leaving 16 bases between. DNA of the CDR3: TGTGCCAGCAGTGGAGGGACCAGGGTTGCTGGCTACACCTTC. Translating gives CASSGGTRVAGYTF.

A remark on this clone: Other DNA sequences in this specimen translate into the identical CDR3. The genes are TRBV12-5 and TRBJ1-3, with unresolved D. The CDR3 extends over 12 amino acids. Germline V gives CDR1 LGHNT, CDR2 FRNRAP. The V end was cut by 5 bases, the J end by 4 bases, with 6 bases between. The CDR3 loop reads CASGTRGNTIYF. The CDR3 nucleotides are TGTGCTAGTGGTACGAGAGGAAACACCATATATTTT.

This chain links TRBV18 with TRBJ1-4; weak D call: TRBD1 (5 bases). From germline, CDR1 is KGHSH and CDR2 LQKENI. The germline V and J ends were trimmed by 3 bases and 8 bases, with 10 bases remaining between them. This CDR3 region has 13 residues. CDR3 region: CASSPGADEKLFF. CDR3 nucleotide sequence: TGTGCCAGCTCACCCGGGGCGGACGAAAAACTGTTTTTT. Supplemented by reference TRBV18 and TRBJ1-4, the full variable domain reads NAGVMQNPRHLVRRRGQEARLRCSPMKGHSHVYWYRQLPEEGLKFMVYLQKENIIDESGMPKERFSAEFPKEGPSILRIQQVVRGDSAAYFCASSPGADEKLFFGSGTQLSVL.

The chain couples TRBV20-1 to TRBJ2-1; TRBD2 might be the D (6 bases). Germline CDR1 is DFQATT and CDR2 is SNEGSKA (reference sequence). The CDR3 loop spans 10 amino acids. V dropped 5 bases and J dropped 12 bases, with 11 bases sitting between them. This CDR3 is CSAVSGLQFF. For the CDR3, the DNA is TGCAGTGCTGTTAGCGGTTTGCAGTTCTTC.

V usage is TRBV5-6 and J usage is TRBJ2-2; D perhaps matches TRBD1 (6 bases). This CDR3 contains 12 residues. Germline-derived CDR1 and CDR2 are SGHDT and YYEEEE. Between the trimmed V and J ends, which lost 3 bases and 6 bases, there was a span of 6 bases. CDR3 protein: CASSWTAGELFF. CDR3 DNA: TGTGCCAGCAGCTGGACAGCCGGGGAGCTGTTTTTT.

The chain recombines TRBV6-5 with TRBJ2-3; unclear D gene. The ends were cut back, 2 bases at V and 7 bases at J, with 4 bases in the middle. Germline CDR1 reads MNHEY; CDR2 reads SVGAGI. This CDR3 has 11 amino acids. The CDR3 reads CASSYVNTQYF. DNA of the CDR3: TGTGCCAGCAGTTACGTTAATACGCAGTATTTT.

This rearrangement joins TRBV2 to TRBJ1-1; D not resolved. Trimming stripped 5 bases from V and 5 bases from J, with 15 bases between. From germline, CDR1 is SNHLY and CDR2 FYNNEI. CDR3 size: 14 residues. In DNA form, the CDR3 reads TGTGCCAGCAGTTTGTCCTACACACCGACTGAAGCTTTCTTT. It is translated as CASSLSYTPTEAFF. Based on the CDR3 plus reference TRBV2 and TRBJ1-1, the full variable domain is EPEVTQTPSHQVTQMGQEVILRCVPISNHLYFYWYRQILGQKVEFLVSFYNNEISEKSEIFDDQFSVERPDGSNFTLKIRSTKLEDSAMYFCASSLSYTPTEAFFGQGTRLTVV.

This chain uses TRBV14 with TRBJ1-2; D not certain. The length of the CDR3 is 13 residues. Germline CDR1 and CDR2: SGHDN and FVKESK. The V end was cut by 2 bases, the J end by 3 bases, with 7 bases between. CDR3 nucleotides: TGTGCCAGCAGCCAACCGGGATACTATGGCTACACCTTC. This gives the protein CASSQPGYYGYTF.

The chain couples TRBV4-1 to TRBJ1-6, with unresolved D. The CDR3 length is 17 residues. Trimming left V 2 bases short and J 7 bases short, with 18 bases between. Germline loops: CDR1 MGHRA, CDR2 YSYEKL. The CDR3 nucleotides read TGCGCCAGCAGCCAACTCCCTTCCCGGTTTACCAATTCACCCCTCCACTTT. This codes for CASSQLPSRFTNSPLHF.

V is TRBV10-3 and J is TRBJ1-2; tentatively, D is TRBD1 (6 bases). The CDR3 is made up of 11 amino acids. Germline V CDR1 and CDR2: ENHRY, SYGVKD. Trimming took 11 bases from V and 4 from J, leaving 11 bases between them. CDR3: CALQGVYGYTF. For the CDR3, the DNA is TGTGCCCTACAGGGTGTCTATGGCTACACCTTC.

The V and J genes are TRBV30 and TRBJ1-1, with unresolved D. This CDR3 contains 12 residues. CDR1 is GTSNPN, CDR2 SVGIG, per germline (reference sequence). Trimming removed 6 bases from V and 4 bases from J, with 12 bases in between. Here the CDR3 reads CACLRSGTEAFF. In DNA form, the CDR3 reads TGTGCCTGCCTAAGGTCCGGCACTGAAGCTTTCTTT.

The chain combines TRBV2 with TRBJ2-4, with D unresolved. Germline V gene data show CDR1 as SNHLY and CDR2 as FYNNEI. The CDR3 consists of 14 residues. Trimming left V 3 bases short and J 3 bases short, with 9 bases between. CDR3 coding DNA: TGTGCCAGCAGTGACGGTGGTGGCAAAAACATTCAGTACTTC. It translates to CASSDGGGKNIQYF.

The chain is built from TRBV19 and TRBJ1-3; D is unresolved. Germline CDR1 and CDR2: LNHDA and SQIVND (reference sequence). CDR3 length: 14 residues. Trimming stripped 4 bases from V and 8 bases from J, with 15 bases between. The CDR3 protein is CASSTDPAVDTIYF. The CDR3 DNA reads TGTGCCAGTAGTACAGACCCCGCAGTGGACACCATATATTTT. Based on the CDR3 plus reference TRBV19 and TRBJ1-3, the full variable domain is DGGITQSPKYLFRKEGQNVTLSCEQNLNHDAMYWYRQDPGQGLRLIYYSQIVNDFQKGDIAEGYSVSREKKESFPLTVTSAQKNPTAFYLCASSTDPAVDTIYFGEGSWLTVV.

This clone was picked up a small number of times. The J gene is TRBJ1-4, the V gene TRBV2; D not certain. The V end lost 1 base, the J end lost 0 bases, and 6 bases lay between the germline ends. In germline, CDR1 is SNHLY, CDR2 FYNNEI. This CDR3 comprises 15 residues. This chain's CDR3 is CASSEGIATNEKLFF. The CDR3 DNA is TGTGCCAGCAGTGAAGGGATTGCAACTAATGAAAAACTGTTTTTT.

This chain links TRBV20-1 with TRBJ2-2; D is unresolved. Germline CDR1 and CDR2: DFQATT and SNEGSKA (reference sequence). Trimming left V 2 bases short and J 8 bases short, with 6 bases between. This CDR3 is built from 11 residues. The DNA of the CDR3 is TGCAGTGCTAGATACAAGGGGGAGCTGTTTTTT. This encodes CSARYKGELFF.

This clone was observed a single time. The chain is built from TRBV13 and TRBJ2-2; 10 bases are a match to TRBD1. The CDR3 totals 16 residues. Germline-derived CDR1 and CDR2 are PRHDT and FYEKMQ (reference sequence). The trim removed 6 bases at V and 6 bases at J, leaving 10 bases unmatched. The CDR3 here is CASRSSRTGGAGELFF. As DNA, the CDR3 is TGTGCCAGCAGATCCTCTAGGACAGGGGGAGCCGGGGAGCTGTTTTTT. Full variable domain (missing parts from reference TRBV13 and TRBJ2-2): AAGVIQSPRHLIKEKRETATLKCYPIPRHDTVYWYQQGPGQDPQFLISFYEKMQSDKGSIPDRFSAQQFSDYHSELNMSSLELGDSALYFCASRSSRTGGAGELFFGEGSRLTVL.

The chain has TRBV7-6 and TRBJ2-7; 7 bases map to TRBD1. V trimming: 1 base; J trimming: 4 bases; junction bases outside the gene matches: 10. Germline V gene sequence: CDR1 SGHVS, CDR2 FNYEAQ. The CDR3 totals 16 residues. CDR3 sequence reads: CASSLVNRGRGYEQYF. CDR3 sequence (DNA): TGTGCCAGCAGCTTAGTTAACAGGGGAAGGGGTTACGAGCAGTACTTC.

The rearrangement uses TRBV6-1 and TRBJ2-7; D gene unclear. This CDR3 is built from 16 residues. Per germline, CDR1 MNHNS and CDR2 SASEGT. With 2 bases removed from V and 5 bases from J, the gap between germline ends came to 19 bases. CDR3: CASSEFTGPRVDEQYF. CDR3 bases: TGTGCCAGCAGTGAATTCACGGGCCCTAGGGTCGACGAGCAGTACTTC.

For this clone: Other DNA sequences within the sample encode an identical CDR3. The rearrangement links TRBV3-1 (or the pseudogene TRBV3-2) to TRBJ2-7; D gene uncertain. The CDR3 loop spans 11 amino acids. V was clipped by 8 bases and J by 7 bases, with 12 bases between them. Germline assignment: CDR1 LGHDT and CDR2 YNNKEL (reference sequence). CDR3 nucleotides: TGTGCCAGCGGTTGGGGTGGGGAGCAGTACTTC. Encoded protein: CASGWGGEQYF.

This chain uses TRBV7-8 with TRBJ2-5; weak D call: TRBD1 (6 bases). CDR1 is SGHVS and CDR2 is FQNEAQ in the germline V gene. The CDR3 consists of 16 residues. Trimming stripped 3 bases from V and 4 bases from J, with 18 bases between. The CDR3 is CASSFLPQGYGETQYF. The DNA of the CDR3 is TGTGCCAGCAGCTTCCTCCCGCAGGGGTATGGAGAGACCCAGTACTTC.

The V call is TRBV6-6, the J call TRBJ1-2; 8 bases match TRBD1. The germline gives CDR1 MNHNY, CDR2 SVGAGI (reference sequence). Trimming removed 6 bases from V and 11 bases from J; junction bases left unmatched: 5. The CDR3 is 11 amino acids. CDR3 sequence: CASRARDRYTF. In DNA form, the CDR3 reads TGTGCCAGCAGAGCCCGGGACAGGTACACCTTC.